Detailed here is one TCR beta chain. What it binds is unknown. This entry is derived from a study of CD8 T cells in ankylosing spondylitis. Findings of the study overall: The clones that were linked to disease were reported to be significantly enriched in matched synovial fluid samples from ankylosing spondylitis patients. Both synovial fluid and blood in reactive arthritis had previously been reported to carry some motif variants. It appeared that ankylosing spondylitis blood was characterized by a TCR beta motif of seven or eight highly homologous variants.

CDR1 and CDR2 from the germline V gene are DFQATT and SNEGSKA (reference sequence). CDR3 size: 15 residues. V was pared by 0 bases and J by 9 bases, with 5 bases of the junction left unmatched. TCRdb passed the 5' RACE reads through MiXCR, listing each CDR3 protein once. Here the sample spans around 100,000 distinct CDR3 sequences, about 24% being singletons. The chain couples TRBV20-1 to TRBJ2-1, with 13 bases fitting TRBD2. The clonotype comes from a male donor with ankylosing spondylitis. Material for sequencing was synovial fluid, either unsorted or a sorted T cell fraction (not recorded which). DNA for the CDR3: TGCAGTGCTAGAGATATGGGACTAGCGGGACGTGAGCAGTTCTTC. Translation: CSARDMGLAGREQFF.